Below, one T cell receptor (beta chain) is given with its context. As yet, its antigen is unknown. The PCR had 60 Vbeta and 13 Jbeta primers. Produced via immunoSEQ multiplex PCR; TCRdb's table is partial and in-frame only. Of around 200,000 clones in the sample, roughly four fifths are singletons; the top ten hold 2% to 2.5%. These data come from a study of cytomegalovirus exposure and HLA in healthy donors. Study-wide results and limits: Within a later analysis, the majority of CMV-associated TCR beta chains appeared HLA-restricted. The classifier, whose performance was assessed in both the original and validation cohorts, reportedly diagnosed cytomegalovirus status with high specificity and sensitivity.

Sequencing was carried out using PBMCs. This TCR came from a woman under 40 in good health and CMV-seropositive.

This CDR3 reads CASSQGGGGGAYEQYF. The CDR3 DNA reads TGCGCCAGCAGCCAAGGGGGAGGCGGGGGGGCCTACGAGCAGTACTTC. The rearrangement links TRBV4-3 to TRBJ2-5; TRBD2 matches 9 bases. The J call may be mistaken, given a closer DNA end match to TRBJ2-7. Germline V gives CDR1 LGHNA, CDR2 YSLEER. The CDR3 spans 16 residues.